These T cell receptor beta chains were read from a single sample in a study of blood T cell repertoires in COVID-19. Using immunoSEQ multiplex PCR, the repertoire was profiled, and TCRdb retains in-frame clones only, with some absent. Of about 150,000 clones in the sample, roughly nine tenths are singletons; the top ten hold 2% to 3%. Sequencing was done on a sample of peripheral blood. The receptors were gathered from a woman aged 70-85 years with acute or convalescent COVID-19. The CDR3 runs from the conserved cysteine through the conserved F or W. A D gene is named only where the DNA matches it firmly. Where a row states a size, it is once, few, many or the class of an expanded clone; other rows omit it.

-	TRBV5-8	TRBJ2-2	once	CASSLQGFGELFF	TGTGCCAGCAGCTTGCAGGGGTTCGGGGAGCTGTTTTTT
TRBD1	TRBV6-6	TRBJ2-7	-	CASSYSMGQGINEQYF	TGTGCCAGCAGTTACTCGATGGGACAGGGAATCAATGAGCAGTACTTC
TRBD1	TRBV24-1	TRBJ2-1	once	CATSSLSGTGFNEQFF	TGTGCCACCAGTAGTTTATCCGGGACAGGGTTCAATGAGCAGTTCTTC
-	TRBV9	TRBJ1-6	-	CASSWRGILGDNSPLHF	TGTGCCAGCAGCTGGAGAGGGATACTTGGGGATAATTCACCCCTCCACTTT
TRBD1	TRBV4-2	TRBJ1-2	-	CASSLPGTGANYGYTF	TGTGCCAGCAGCCTGCCCGGGACAGGGGCCAACTATGGCTACACCTTC
-	TRBV6-5	TRBJ1-6	-	CASTEGVDSPLHF	TGTGCCAGCACAGAAGGGGTGGATTCACCCCTCCACTTT
-	TRBV6-1	TRBJ1-5	-	CASSEWVGGWPSQHF	TGTGCCAGCAGTGAATGGGTAGGCGGGTGGCCGTCCCAGCATTTT
-	TRBV6-7	TRBJ2-7	-	CASSSPQTRAYEQYF	TGTGCCAGCAGTTCCCCGCAGACTAGAGCCTACGAGCAGTACTTC
-	TRBV24-1	TRBJ1-4	-	CATSDATTTNEKLFF	TGTGCCACCAGTGATGCAACAACAACTAATGAAAAACTGTTTTTT
-	TRBV7-2	TRBJ2-5	-	CASSPRGNQETQYF	TGTGCCAGCAGCCCCCGGGGGAACCAAGAGACCCAGTACTTC
TRBD1	TRBV19	TRBJ1-5	-	CATSPAVQGAQPQHF	TGTGCCACCTCACCCGCCGTGCAGGGGGCTCAGCCCCAGCATTTT
-	TRBV11-2	TRBJ2-7	-	CASSLTLDTQSQYF	TGTGCCAGCAGTCTAACCCTCGACACGCAGTCACAGTACTTC
-	TRBV11-1	TRBJ2-3	once	CASSPRGLPDTQYF	TGTGCCAGCAGCCCGCGTGGGCTTCCAGATACGCAGTATTTT
-	TRBV7-2	TRBJ2-7	-	CASSLASLVNEQYF	TGTGCCAGCAGCTTAGCATCACTAGTCAACGAGCAGTACTTC
TRBD2	TRBV5-1	TRBJ2-3	-	CASAPRGGPSTDTQYF	TGCGCCAGCGCCCCGCGGGGGGGCCCTAGCACAGATACGCAGTATTTT
TRBD1	TRBV7-2	TRBJ1-2	-	CASSLDRGNYGYTF	TGTGCCAGCAGCTTAGACAGGGGGAACTATGGCTACACCTTC
-	TRBV3-1/TRBV3-2	TRBJ1-5	-	CASSQATGYSNQPQHF	TGTGCCAGCAGCCAAGCAACGGGATATAGCAATCAGCCCCAGCATTTT
-	TRBV5-8	TRBJ1-3	-	CASSRSQAPSGNTIYF	TGTGCCAGCAGCCGCTCACAGGCGCCCTCTGGAAACACCATATATTTT
-	TRBV19	TRBJ1-2	-	CASSIFGSSLAGYTF	TGTGCCAGTAGTATATTCGGGTCCAGCCTTGCTGGCTACACCTTC
-	TRBV2	TRBJ1-1	-	CASSGTEAFF	TGTGCCAGTTCGGGGACTGAAGCTTTCTTT
TRBD1	TRBV28	TRBJ1-2	-	CASSLGTDRGYTF	TGTGCCAGCAGCCTCGGGACAGATCGTGGCTACACCTTC
-	TRBV29-1	TRBJ1-2	-	CSAMGQIYGYTF	TGCAGCGCTATGGGACAAATTTATGGCTACACCTTC
-	TRBV6-5	TRBJ1-5	-	CASSYSGGRHQPQHF	TGTGCCAGCAGTTACTCGGGGGGGAGGCATCAGCCCCAGCATTTT
-	TRBV19	TRBJ1-5	-	CASSGAGPLSSNQPQHF	TGTGCCAGTAGCGGAGCGGGGCCCCTCTCCAGCAATCAGCCCCAGCATTTT
TRBD1	TRBV7-2	TRBJ2-7	-	CASSAGTGAEQYF	TGTGCCAGCAGCGCGGGGACAGGGGCGGAGCAGTACTTC
TRBD1	TRBV29-1	TRBJ2-5	once	CSVRAGTGGALVGTQYF	TGCAGCGTTAGAGCCGGGACAGGGGGCGCTTTGGTCGGGACCCAGTACTTC
TRBD1	TRBV5-1	TRBJ2-2	-	CASSLGQGSFDTGELFF	TGCGCCAGCAGCTTGGGACAGGGAAGTTTCGACACCGGGGAGCTGTTTTTT
-	TRBV9	TRBJ1-4	-	CASSVAPTVNQAGKLFF	TGTGCCAGCAGCGTAGCCCCCACGGTTAACCAAGCAGGAAAACTGTTTTTT
-	TRBV14	TRBJ1-4	few	CASSQEPPGVANEKLFF	TGTGCCAGCAGCCAAGAACCCCCGGGAGTTGCTAATGAAAAACTGTTTTTT
TRBD1	TRBV5-1	TRBJ1-2	-	CASSAGQGGVYGYTF	TGCGCCAGCAGCGCTGGACAGGGTGGGGTCTATGGCTACACCTTC
TRBD1	TRBV5-1	TRBJ1-2	-	CASSFSPGTGNYGYTF	TGCGCCAGCAGCTTTAGTCCCGGGACAGGAAACTATGGCTACACCTTC
-	TRBV14	TRBJ1-2	-	CASSQRRFAYGYTF	TGTGCCAGCAGCCAGCGGAGGTTTGCCTATGGCTACACCTTC
-	TRBV30	TRBJ1-1	-	CAWSVRGGGRTEAFF	TGTGCCTGGAGTGTACGGGGAGGGGGTAGGACTGAAGCTTTCTTT
TRBD1	TRBV15	TRBJ1-5	-	CATSRGTVGQPQHF	TGTGCCACCAGCAGGGGGACAGTAGGTCAGCCCCAGCATTTT
-	TRBV7-2	TRBJ2-5	-	CASSAVSRGETQYF	TGTGCCAGCTCCGCAGTCTCAAGAGGAGAGACCCAGTACTTC
TRBD1	TRBV9	TRBJ1-6	-	CASKGQGRSPLHF	TGTGCCAGTAAAGGACAGGGGAGGTCACCCCTCCACTTT
-	TRBV19	TRBJ1-5	-	CASSIVGNYRTNQPQHF	TGTGCCAGTAGTATAGTGGGAAATTATCGGACAAATCAGCCCCAGCATTTT
TRBD1	TRBV7-3	TRBJ1-2	-	CASSPGGLSGYGYTF	TGTGCCAGCAGCCCAGGGGGGCTCTCGGGGTATGGCTACACCTTC
TRBD2	TRBV29-1	TRBJ2-3	-	CSVDRLAGLQDTQYF	TGCAGCGTTGATCGGCTAGCGGGCCTGCAAGATACGCAGTATTTT
-	TRBV5-4	TRBJ2-3	once	CASSPPSASTDTQYF	TGTGCCAGCAGCCCCCCTAGCGCCAGCACAGATACGCAGTATTTT
TRBD1	TRBV5-8	TRBJ1-6	few	CASSPTGGFNNSPLHF	TGTGCCAGCAGCCCGACAGGGGGCTTCAATAATTCACCCCTCCACTTT
-	TRBV30	TRBJ1-6	few	CAWSKGSSSPLHF	TGTGCCTGGAGTAAGGGGTCGAGCTCACCCCTCCACTTT
TRBD1	TRBV24-1	TRBJ2-2	-	CATSGGPGQGTVGELFF	TGTGCCACCAGTGGGGGCCCGGGACAGGGGACGGTCGGGGAGCTGTTTTTT
TRBD1	TRBV19	TRBJ1-2	-	CASLSRGPPYGYTF	TGTGCCAGTCTCTCCAGGGGGCCTCCCTATGGCTACACCTTC
-	TRBV7-6	TRBJ2-1	once	CASSLVAYPGNEQFF	TGTGCCAGCAGCTTAGTAGCTTATCCGGGCAATGAGCAGTTCTTC
-	TRBV18	TRBJ2-7	-	CASSPPGLSSYEQYF	TGTGCCAGCTCACCCCCAGGGTTGTCATCCTACGAGCAGTACTTC